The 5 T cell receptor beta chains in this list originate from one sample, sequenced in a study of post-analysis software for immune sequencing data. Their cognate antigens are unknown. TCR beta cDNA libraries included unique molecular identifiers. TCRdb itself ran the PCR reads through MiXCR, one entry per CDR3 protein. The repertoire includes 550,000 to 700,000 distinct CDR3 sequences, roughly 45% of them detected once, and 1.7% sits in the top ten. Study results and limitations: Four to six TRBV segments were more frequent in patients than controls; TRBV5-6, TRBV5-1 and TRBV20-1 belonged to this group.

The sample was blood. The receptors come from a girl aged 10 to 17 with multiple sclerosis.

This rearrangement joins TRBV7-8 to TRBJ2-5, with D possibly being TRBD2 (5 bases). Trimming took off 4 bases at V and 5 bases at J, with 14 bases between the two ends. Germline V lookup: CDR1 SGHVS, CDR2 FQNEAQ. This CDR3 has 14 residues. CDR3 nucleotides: TGTGCCAGCAGCTCAGCGACGGGGTGGGAGACCCAGTACTTC. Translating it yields CASSSATGWETQYF.

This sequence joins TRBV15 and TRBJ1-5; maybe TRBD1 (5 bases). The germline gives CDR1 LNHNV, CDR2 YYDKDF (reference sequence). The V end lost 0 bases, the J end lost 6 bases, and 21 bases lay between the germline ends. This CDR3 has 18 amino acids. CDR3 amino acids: CATSRDLSGGASGQPQHF. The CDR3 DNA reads TGTGCCACCAGCAGAGATCTCTCGGGGGGTGCGTCAGGTCAGCCCCAGCATTTT.

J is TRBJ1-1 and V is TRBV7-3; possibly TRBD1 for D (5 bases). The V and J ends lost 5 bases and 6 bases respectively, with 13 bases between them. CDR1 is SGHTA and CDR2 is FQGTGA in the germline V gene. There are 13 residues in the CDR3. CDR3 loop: CASSPQGAAEAFF. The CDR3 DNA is TGTGCCAGCAGCCCTCAGGGTGCCGCTGAAGCTTTCTTT.

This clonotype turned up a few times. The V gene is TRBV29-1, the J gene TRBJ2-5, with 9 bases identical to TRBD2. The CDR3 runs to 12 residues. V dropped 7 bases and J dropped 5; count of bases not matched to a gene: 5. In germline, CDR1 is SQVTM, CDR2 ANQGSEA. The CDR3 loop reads CSASGRWETQYF. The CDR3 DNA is TGCAGCGCAAGCGGGAGGTGGGAGACCCAGTACTTC.

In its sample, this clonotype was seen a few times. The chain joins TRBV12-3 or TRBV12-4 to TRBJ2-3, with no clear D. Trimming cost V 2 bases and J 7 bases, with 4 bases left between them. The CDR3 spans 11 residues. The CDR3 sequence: CASSLRHTQYF. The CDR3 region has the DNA TGTGCCAGCAGTTTACGACATACGCAGTATTTT.